Below are 31 T cell receptor beta chains sequenced from a single sample in a study of siplizumab effects on memory and regulatory T cells. Here immunoSEQ multiplex PCR was the method, and the copy in TCRdb shows in-frame clones only, minus some. The sample consists of about 100,000 clones, 92% of them appearing once. The sequencing input was Tregs sorted from blood. The receptor set was obtained from a human donor in good health.

J is TRBJ2-3 and V is TRBV7-9, with TRBD1 identical over 11 bases. Trimming at V came to 10 bases and at J to 4 bases, leaving 4 bases not matched to a gene. This CDR3 is 13 amino acids long. Looked up from germline, CDR1 is SEHNR and CDR2 is FQNEAQ (reference sequence). The CDR3 protein is CATGQGAADTQYF. Written as DNA, the CDR3 is TGTGCCACAGGACAGGGGGCAGCAGATACGCAGTATTTT. Using reference TRBV7-9 and TRBJ2-3 for the parts outside the CDR3, the full variable domain is DTGVSQNPRHKITKRGQNVTFRCDPISEHNRLYWYRQTLGQGPEFLTYFQNEAQLEKSRLLSDRFSAERPKGSFSTLEIQRTEQGDSAMYLCATGQGAADTQYFGPGTRLTVL.

The gene calls are TRBV18 and TRBJ2-3; weak D call: TRBD2 (5 bases). Germline V gene data show CDR1 as KGHSH and CDR2 as LQKENI. Between the trimmed V and J ends, which lost 0 bases and 3 bases, there was a span of 7 bases. This CDR3 has 14 residues. The CDR3 region is CASSPPTRTDTQYF. In DNA, the CDR3 is TGTGCCAGCTCACCACCCACTAGGACAGATACGCAGTATTTT.

The chain has TRBV2 and TRBJ2-1; 14 bases are a match to TRBD2. V lost 6 bases to trimming and J lost 7 bases; unmatched junction nucleotides: 5. The CDR3 runs to 15 residues. CDR1 is SNHLY and CDR2 is FYNNEI in the germline V gene. This chain's CDR3 is CASSEGLAGVNEQFF. Here the CDR3 DNA reads TGTGCCAGCAGCGAGGGACTAGCGGGAGTGAATGAGCAGTTCTTC.

This sequence joins TRBV9 and TRBJ2-5; weak D call: TRBD2 (5 bases). The CDR3 contains 16 residues. The germline V gene encodes CDR1 SGDLS and CDR2 YYNGEE. V was shortened by 1 base and J by 4 bases, with 17 bases between the two germline ends. CDR3 DNA: TGTGCCAGCAGCGTAAGTGAAGGGTCCGGGATAGAGACCCAGTACTTC. Its protein is CASSVSEGSGIETQYF.

This clone appeared a single time. V usage is TRBV18 and J usage is TRBJ2-2; the D gene is possibly TRBD2 (6 bases). Trimming removed 3 bases from V and 1 base from J, with 12 bases in between. The CDR3 has 16 amino acids. CDR1 and CDR2 (germline): KGHSH, LQKENI. The CDR3 region has the DNA TGTGCCAGCTCACCGGTGGGGAGGTGGAACACCGGGGAGCTGTTTTTT. Its translation: CASSPVGRWNTGELFF. The full variable domain, rest sourced from reference TRBV18 and TRBJ2-2, is NAGVMQNPRHLVRRRGQEARLRCSPMKGHSHVYWYRQLPEEGLKFMVYLQKENIIDESGMPKERFSAEFPKEGPSILRIQQVVRGDSAAYFCASSPVGRWNTGELFFGEGSRLTVL.

For this clone: Sequence at one end of the junction differs from germline and may be a read error. V gene TRBV11-2 combines with J gene TRBJ1-2, with D possibly being TRBD1 (6 bases). Germline V gene data show CDR1 as SGHAT and CDR2 as FQNNGV. The CDR3 runs 15 residues. CDR3: CVSTLGAGETGGYTF. CDR3 bases: TGTGTCAGCACCCTAGGCGCAGGGGAAACGGGTGGCTACACCTTC.

About this clone itself: The sample carries other DNA sequences with the same CDR3. The chain is built from TRBV19 and TRBJ1-5; maybe TRBD1 (5 bases). Deletions cut 0 bases from V and 7 bases from J, with 7 bases between. The CDR3 consists of 13 residues. CDR1 LNHDA and CDR2 SQIVND come from the germline V gene (reference sequence). Here the CDR3 reads CASSIDRDQPQHF. The CDR3 bases are TGTGCCAGTAGTATAGACAGGGACCAGCCCCAGCATTTT. The full variable domain, its missing parts supplied by reference TRBV19 and TRBJ1-5, is DGGITQSPKYLFRKEGQNVTLSCEQNLNHDAMYWYRQDPGQGLRLIYYSQIVNDFQKGDIAEGYSVSREKKESFPLTVTSAQKNPTAFYLCASSIDRDQPQHFGDGTRLSIL.

V usage is TRBV15 and J usage is TRBJ1-2; D remains ambiguous. Germline CDR1 is LNHNV and CDR2 is YYDKDF (reference sequence). V lost 2 bases and J lost 4, with 17 bases in between. The CDR3 has 16 amino acids. CDR3 residues: CATSRPYATGIYGYTF. In DNA form, the CDR3 reads TGTGCCACCAGCAGACCCTACGCAACGGGGATCTATGGCTACACCTTC. The full variable domain, rest sourced from reference TRBV15 and TRBJ1-2, is DAMVIQNPRYQVTQFGKPVTLSCSQTLNHNVMYWYQQKSSQAPKLLFHYYDKDFNNEADTPDNFQSRRPNTSFCFLDIRSPGLGDTAMYLCATSRPYATGIYGYTFGSGTRLTVV.

The chain couples TRBV5-1 to TRBJ2-2; the D gene is possibly TRBD2 (5 bases). The V gene's germline CDR1 is SGHRS and CDR2 YFSETQ. Trimming cost V 0 bases and J 4 bases, with 10 bases left between them. CDR3 length: 15 residues. The CDR3 DNA sequence: TGCGCCAGCAGCTTGGTTTTGGGGAGCACCGGGGAGCTGTTTTTT. Translated: CASSLVLGSTGELFF.

J is TRBJ2-7 and V is TRBV2; 9 nucleotides agree with TRBD2. This CDR3 spans 14 amino acids. J gave up 2 bases and V 7 bases, and 6 bases lay outside the gene matches. In germline, CDR1 is SNHLY, CDR2 FYNNEI. In nucleotides, the CDR3 is TGTGCCAGCAAGACTAGCGGACTTACCTACGAGCAGTACTTC. It encodes CASKTSGLTYEQYF. Full variable domain (missing parts from reference TRBV2 and TRBJ2-7): EPEVTQTPSHQVTQMGQEVILRCVPISNHLYFYWYRQILGQKVEFLVSFYNNEISEKSEIFDDQFSVERPDGSNFTLKIRSTKLEDSAMYFCASKTSGLTYEQYFGPGTRLTVT.

V is TRBV5-1 and J is TRBJ2-6; D unresolved. With 6 bases removed from V and 0 bases from J, the gap between germline ends came to 13 bases. In germline, CDR1 is SGHRS, CDR2 YFSETQ. The CDR3 runs to 16 residues. The CDR3 protein is CASMSGAHSGANVLTF. CDR3 bases: TGCGCCAGCATGTCTGGAGCCCACTCTGGGGCCAACGTCCTGACTTTC.

In DNA, the CDR3 is TGTGCCAGCATATCCAGGACAGGGTACGAGCAGTACTTC. As protein: CASISRTGYEQYF. The chain employs TRBV25-1 and TRBJ2-7; 8 bases fit TRBD1. CDR3 length: 13 residues. Losses at the gene ends were 7 bases for V and 4 bases for J; bases not matched to a gene: 6. Looked up from germline, CDR1 is MGHDK and CDR2 is SYGVNS.

This chain's CDR3 is CASSQFTSWTEAFF. The CDR3 DNA is TGCGCCAGCAGCCAATTTACCTCGTGGACTGAAGCTTTCTTT. The chain links TRBV4-1 to TRBJ1-1; D call uncertain. The V gene lost 2 bases and the J gene lost 5 bases, with 12 bases spanning the gap. CDR3 size: 14 residues. Germline-derived CDR1 and CDR2 are MGHRA and YSYEKL.

The chain has TRBV15 and TRBJ1-2; the D gene is possibly TRBD1 (5 bases). CDR3 length: 18 residues. The V gene's germline CDR1 is LNHNV and CDR2 YYDKDF (reference sequence). Trimming removed 5 bases from V and 5 bases from J, with 27 bases in between. CDR3 nucleotides: TGTGCCACCAGCTCCGACGGCTTAGGCAGGGCAGTACGGTATGGCTACACCTTC. Its protein is CATSSDGLGRAVRYGYTF.

The chain has TRBV21-1 and TRBJ2-1; the table's TRBD2 call for D was not verified on the DNA. TRBV21-1 is an annotated pseudogene. The length of the CDR3 is 16 residues. CDR3 in DNA: TGTGCCAGCAGGAAAGGGGGGGGAGGCTCGTTGGATGAGCAGTTCTTC. Translation gives CASRKGGGGSLDEQFF.

CDR3 nucleotides: TGTGCCAGCAGTAGGCGCGTGATCCACGAGCAGTACTTC. Translation: CASSRRVIHEQYF. The rearrangement uses TRBV6-5 and TRBJ2-7; D is uncertain. The germline V and J ends were trimmed by 5 bases and 5 bases, with 13 bases remaining between them. CDR1 is MNHEY and CDR2 is SVGAGI in the germline V gene. This CDR3 is 13 amino acids long.

The chain's CDR3 is CASSLSGVNEQFF. The DNA for the CDR3 is TGCGCCAGCAGCTTGAGTGGGGTCAATGAGCAGTTCTTC. The chain recombines TRBV5-1 with TRBJ2-1; D remains unclear. V dropped 1 base and J dropped 6 bases, with 8 bases sitting between them. The CDR3 length is 13 residues. Germline-derived CDR1 and CDR2 are SGHRS and YFSETQ.

The V and J genes are TRBV19 and TRBJ1-1; D gene unclear. This CDR3 contains 13 residues. Per the germline V gene, CDR1 is LNHDA and CDR2 is SQIVND (reference sequence). The V and J ends lost 10 bases and 5 bases respectively, with 17 bases between them. The CDR3 nucleotides are TGTGCCACCCGTTCGGCATTGGTAACTGAAGCTTTCTTT. Protein product: CATRSALVTEAFF.

This chain uses TRBV11-2 with TRBJ2-1, with 10 bases identical to TRBD2. This CDR3 region has 15 residues. V trimming: 5 bases; J trimming: 4 bases; junction bases outside the gene matches: 5. CDR1 and CDR2 from the germline V gene are SGHAT and FQNNGV. This chain's CDR3 is CASSPGTSEYNEQFF. Written as DNA, the CDR3 is TGTGCCAGCAGCCCAGGGACTAGCGAGTACAATGAGCAGTTCTTC.

This sequence joins TRBV2 and TRBJ2-3; 16 bases are shared with TRBD2. Per germline, CDR1 SNHLY and CDR2 FYNNEI. CDR3 length: 15 residues. V shed 2 bases, J shed 9 bases, and the junction held 2 bases outside the gene matches. CDR3 bases: TGTGCCAGCAGTGAACGGGGACTAGCGGGAGGGACGCAGTATTTT. It is translated as CASSERGLAGGTQYF.

This rearrangement joins TRBV7-6 to TRBJ1-3; no firm D call. The V and J ends lost 3 bases and 0 bases respectively, with 9 bases between them. Per the germline V gene, CDR1 is SGHVS and CDR2 is FNYEAQ. This CDR3 has 15 amino acids. The CDR3 region is CASSLGPSSGNTIYF. CDR3 nucleotide sequence: TGTGCCAGCAGCTTGGGTCCTTCCTCTGGAAACACCATATATTTT. Based on the CDR3 plus reference TRBV7-6 and TRBJ1-3, the full variable domain is GAGVSQSPRYKVTKRGQDVALRCDPISGHVSLYWYRQALGQGPEFLTYFNYEAQQDKSGLPNDRFSAERPEGSISTLTIQRTEQRDSAMYRCASSLGPSSGNTIYFGEGSWLTVV.

This clone has a handful of counts. At one end the junction does not follow the germline gene, possibly because of a read error. V gene TRBV7-9 combines with J gene TRBJ1-1, with unresolved D. There are 9 residues in the CDR3. CDR1 is SEHNR, CDR2 FQNEAQ, per germline (reference sequence). The CDR3 DNA reads as TGTGCCAGCGGGGAAAACCGCGCTTTT. This encodes CASGENRAF. The variable domain in full, with the rest retrieved from reference TRBV7-9 and TRBJ1-1, is DTGVSQNPRHKITKRGQNVTFRCDPISEHNRLYWYRQTLGQGPEFLTYFQNEAQLEKSRLLSDRFSAERPKGSFSTLEIQRTEQGDSAMYLCASGENRAFGQGTRLTVV.

This sequence joins TRBV19 and TRBJ1-3, with D possibly TRBD1 on 6 matching bases. V was clipped by 5 bases and J by 1 base, with 18 bases between them. CDR1 LNHDA and CDR2 SQIVND come from the germline V gene (reference sequence). The CDR3 is 17 residues long. CDR3 nucleotides: TGTGCCAGTAGTCAGGGACACGCGAGAAGATCTGGAAACACCATATATTTT. The encoded protein is CASSQGHARRSGNTIYF. The full variable domain, with the rest looked up from reference TRBV19 and TRBJ1-3, is DGGITQSPKYLFRKEGQNVTLSCEQNLNHDAMYWYRQDPGQGLRLIYYSQIVNDFQKGDIAEGYSVSREKKESFPLTVTSAQKNPTAFYLCASSQGHARRSGNTIYFGEGSWLTVV.

V usage is TRBV2 and J usage is TRBJ2-2, with D tentatively TRBD1 or TRBD2 (5 bases each). The CDR3 is 15 amino acids. Trimming pared 11 bases from V and 0 bases from J, leaving 16 bases between. The germline V gene encodes CDR1 SNHLY and CDR2 FYNNEI. The CDR3 DNA reads as TGTGCCGGGATTTCTGGGACCGCGAACACCGGGGAGCTGTTTTTT. This translates into CAGISGTANTGELFF.

The chain links TRBV5-1 to TRBJ2-5; no clear D gene. V was cut by 4 bases and J by 4 bases, with 5 bases left in between. The germline gives CDR1 SGHRS, CDR2 YFSETQ. The CDR3 length is 11 residues. The CDR3 region is CASSNTETQYF. CDR3 in DNA: TGCGCCAGCAGCAATACAGAGACCCAGTACTTC. The full variable domain, in which reference TRBV5-1 and TRBJ2-5 provide the parts outside the CDR3, is KAGVTQTPRYLIKTRGQQVTLSCSPISGHRSVSWYQQTPGQGLQFLFEYFSETQRNKGNFPGRFSGRQFSNSRSEMNVSTLELGDSALYLCASSNTETQYFGPGTRLLVL.

The chain links TRBV5-8 to TRBJ1-1; no definite D call. Germline V gene lookup returns CDR1 SGHTS and CDR2 YDEGEE. There are 15 residues in the CDR3. Trimming removed 2 bases from V and 1 base from J, with 12 bases in between. This CDR3 is CASSFGGLANTEAFF. In nucleotides, the CDR3 is TGTGCCAGCAGCTTCGGTGGATTAGCGAACACTGAAGCTTTCTTT.

V gene TRBV19 combines with J gene TRBJ2-5, with 7 positions matching TRBD2. The J segment lost 5 bases and the V segment lost 1 base, leaving 7 bases of the junction unmatched. This CDR3 comprises 15 residues. Germline CDR1 reads LNHDA; CDR2 reads SQIVND (reference sequence). CDR3 protein: CASSIVLGGSETQYF. CDR3 DNA: TGTGCCAGTAGTATAGTCCTGGGGGGGTCGGAGACCCAGTACTTC.

The table lists this clone with a few counts. V is TRBV6-4 and J is TRBJ2-3, with 10 bases fitting TRBD2. Germline assignment: CDR1 MRHNA and CDR2 SNTAGT. The CDR3 has 15 amino acids. The junction had 5 bases not matched to a gene; V was cut back by 6 bases and J by 2 bases. CDR3 residues: CASSLGLAVTDTQYF. In DNA form, the CDR3 reads TGTGCCAGCAGCCTAGGACTAGCGGTCACAGATACGCAGTATTTT.

This chain joins TRBV18 and TRBJ2-5; D gene unclear. The V end was cut by 3 bases, the J end by 2 bases, with 7 bases between. The germline V gene encodes CDR1 KGHSH and CDR2 LQKENI. The CDR3 is 13 residues long. The CDR3 spells CASSPAQQETQYF. The CDR3 DNA sequence: TGTGCCAGCTCACCGGCCCAGCAAGAGACCCAGTACTTC.

The chain combines TRBV10-2 with TRBJ2-1; D is ambiguous. V lost 6 bases, J lost 4 bases, and 13 bases lay in between. The CDR3 loop spans 14 amino acids. Germline V gives CDR1 WSHSY, CDR2 SAAADI. The CDR3 bases are TGCGCCAGCAGCCAGATATCACAATACAATGAGCAGTTCTTC. Protein: CASSQISQYNEQFF.

The chain links TRBV7-9 to TRBJ2-1; no definite D call. The CDR3 consists of 15 residues. V was clipped by 5 bases and J by 0 bases, with 11 bases between them. Germline V gene data show CDR1 as SEHNR and CDR2 as FQNEAQ (reference sequence). The CDR3 loop reads CASSLINPSYNEQFF. CDR3 nucleotides: TGTGCCAGCAGCCTTATAAATCCCTCCTACAATGAGCAGTTCTTC. The full variable domain, rest sourced from reference TRBV7-9 and TRBJ2-1, is DTGVSQNPRHKITKRGQNVTFRCDPISEHNRLYWYRQTLGQGPEFLTYFQNEAQLEKSRLLSDRFSAERPKGSFSTLEIQRTEQGDSAMYLCASSLINPSYNEQFFGPGTRLTVL.